This T cell receptor beta chain came from a study of vaccination effects on CD4 cells after COVID-19 (dated by TCRdb to between 2020 and 2023). Regarding the study in general: In the ViraFEST assay, PBMC were stimulated with viral peptide pools, and antigen-specific CD4+ T cell clonotypes were then identified by expansion using TCR sequencing. Across the study, the median time from the second dose to post-vaccine sampling was 72 days (range 14 to 241). Some 2 million PBMC per well were cultured in IMDM with roughly 5% human AB serum, about 9.4 IU/ml IL-2 and gentamicin, plus 10 ug/ml peptides. In both COVID-19 convalescent patients and infection-naive vaccine recipients, the study compared SARS-CoV-2 spike-specific CD4+ TCR repertoires from before mRNA vaccination with those from after it. The full study included over 8 COVID-19 convalescent patients and a few SARS-CoV-2-naive healthy vaccine recipients. The Oncomine TCR Beta short-read assay on an Illumina iSeq 100 was used to sequence cultures from other donors in the study. Here is what the overall study found, with its caveats: Among healthy vaccine recipients, nearly all vaccine-induced clones were SARS-CoV-2 mono-reactive, and just 1 of 255 was cross-reactive with common cold coronaviruses. Limitations of the study were the small number of convalescent patients and the absence of early post-infection timepoints. At late post-vaccination timepoints, both infection-induced and vaccine-induced clones showed marked clonal contraction, consistent with waning T cell responses.

After about 9 days of culture, CD4+ T cells were isolated with the EasySep CD4+ T cell isolation kit. Two doses of either the BNT162b2 or the mRNA-1273 mRNA SARS-CoV-2 vaccine were administered to participants. Negative nucleocapsid antibody results before and after vaccination confirmed that the healthy vaccine recipients had no prior SARS-CoV-2 infection. Half of the culture medium was replaced with fresh IL-2-containing medium on days 3 and 7. Each peptide stimulation condition was cultured in triplicate wells unless otherwise noted. PBMC were separated from whole blood using Ficoll-Paque Plus gradient centrifugation and were then either cryopreserved at -140C or used fresh. The QIAamp micro DNA kit was used to extract genomic DNA from the cultured CD4+ T cells. The library was built by means of the immunoSEQ multiplex PCR assay. DNA from the cultured and isolated CD4+ T cells underwent TCR beta CDR3 sequencing. From the authors' description of their analysis: Non-productive TCR sequences were removed, reads were trimmed to the CDR3 region, and CDR3s of at least 7 amino acids were retained. The MANAFEST web app was used to identify antigen-specific clonotypes by comparing expansion in peptide wells with expansion in reference cultures. To be called positive, a clone needed expansion at FDR<0.05 compared with the reference and with all other wells, an odds ratio greater than 5, and a frequency greater than 0.1% in two replicate wells. Cross-reactive clonotypes were defined as significantly expanded in SARS-CoV-2 spike wells and in at least one common cold coronavirus spike condition. Levenshtein distance calculated with the stringdist R package was used to assess CDR3 similarity, and unrooted trees were constructed with ape in R 3.6.1. TCRdb re-hosts the immuneACCESS table, in-frame sequences only. Its copies lack some clones; in the studies checked, an unresolved V gene accounts for under half of them, and the cause for the rest is not known. V, J and clone size are those of that table, while D and trimming were read from the DNA. This sample comprises tens of thousands of clones, around 69% of them detected only once. Approximately 2.2% of the sample lies in the top ten.

Comment on this clone: Its antigen remains unidentified. Within one base of it there is no much larger clone, and no base qualities were kept.

The CDR3 contains 14 residues, cysteine and phenylalanine counted. Just CDR3 DNA is preserved here, 42 bases in frame from base 1. Germline trimming amounts to 6 bases on V and 8 bases on J, with 7 as the count of junction bases outside the gene matches. CDR1 and CDR2 are read off the germline V gene (reference sequence) as LNHDA and SQIVND. The clonotype comes from a human donor who received a COVID-19 vaccine. Source: CD4+ T cells from PBMCs cultured without peptide, taken after COVID-19 vaccination. The sequence joins TRBV19 to TRBJ1-4, with 9 bases matching TRBD1. The CDR3 here reads CASSRTGEAEKLFF. The nucleotide sequence is given as TGTGCCAGTAGCCGGACAGGGGAGGCCGAAAAACTGTTTTTT.